This section outlines one T cell receptor beta chain sequence together with its context. The record originates from a study of blood T cell repertoires in COVID-19. In the original analysis: Cell counts per sample came from amplifying reference gene primers. Here immunoSEQ multiplex PCR was the method, and the copy in TCRdb shows in-frame clones only, minus some. From that table come the V and J calls and clone size; the DNA was used to work out D and trimming. In the table there are 120,000 or so clones, around 82% of which are singletons. The CDR3 extends over 16 amino acids. V shed 5 bases, J shed 1 base, and the junction held 10 bases outside the gene matches. Germline CDR1 and CDR2: SGHAT and FQNNGV.

The chain recombines TRBV11-2 with TRBJ1-1, with 7 bases aligning to TRBD1. The clonotype comes from a woman between 25 and 40 years old who had recovered from COVID-19. Sequencing input: peripheral blood. CDR3 sequence (DNA): TGTGCCAGCAGCGTCCAGTCCGGGACAGCGAACACTGAAGCTTTCTTT. This encodes CASSVQSGTANTEAFF. The full variable domain, its missing parts supplied by reference TRBV11-2 and TRBJ1-1, is EAGVAQSPRYKIIEKRQSVAFWCNPISGHATLYWYQQILGQGPKLLIQFQNNGVVDDSQLPKDRFSAERLKGVDSTLKIQPAKLEDSAVYLCASSVQSGTANTEAFFGQGTRLTVV.